These T cell receptor beta chains were read from a single sample in a study of T-cell reconstitution after alpha-beta-depleted transplantation in children. TCRdb independently ran MiXCR on the PCR reads; one entry per CDR3 protein. The top ten hold roughly 5.8% of the sample, which has around 250,000 distinct CDR3 sequences, 6.5% to 9% seen once. The sequenced sample was PBMCs, mostly from graft donor cells, obtained 180 days after TCRalphabeta/CD19-depleted stem cell transplant. These receptors were obtained from a male patient aged 10 to 17 who had a stem cell transplant for acute lymphoblastic leukemia, so the T cells may come from the graft donor. Each CDR3 is given with its conserved first and last residue. Clone size is shown for a subset of rows, as once, few, many or a class of expanded clone.

many TRBV28 CASSLRGRGAFF
many TRBV4-1 CASSQDHRPFYEQYF
many TRBV11-2 CASSLEDEQFF
many TRBV14 CASSQEAPSPVSGANVLTF
many TRBV2 CASSGPYGTDNEQFF
many TRBV20-1 CSAMSGRPYNEQFF
many TRBV20-1 CSATPSGPYNEQFF
many TRBV12-3/TRBV12-4 CASSLRLLAGVGGELFF
many TRBV7-9 CASSFGTSDLYF
many TRBV7-6 CASSSNPFRSSYEQYF
many TRBV10-3 CAISEFRGRNYGYTF
many TRBV28 CASLRGTNTGELFF
many TRBV18 CASSPIGVEDGTEAFF
many TRBV11-2 CASSLDGTGRINEKLFF
many TRBV7-8 CASSLNTVNTEAFF
many TRBV9 CASSIAGSTDTQYF
. TRBV5-6 CASSLARGSVYYGYTF
many TRBV29-1 CSVEEYPPASFF
many TRBV6-2/TRBV6-3 CASSYAGADTEAFF
many TRBV18 CASSPEETQYF
many TRBV11-2 CASSHDRAGANVLTF
many TRBV6-2/TRBV6-3 CASSRDSLNIQYF
many TRBV7-9 CASSLAGRGVFASYTF
many TRBV27 CASSPPGRSSGANVLTF
many TRBV20-1 CSARDQAGRNSPLHF
. TRBV9 CASSGGSLFF
many TRBV2 CASSVSVLTDTQYF
many TRBV7-8 CASSPSRRFINYGYTF
many TRBV6-2/TRBV6-3 CASKGFGTGAFLRMNTEAFF
. TRBV7-9 CASSLRIRGLDEQYF
many TRBV9 CASSVGSGRQTTDTQYF
many TRBV12-3/TRBV12-4 CASSSGPSSYNSPLHF
many TRBV6-1 CASSVGTGINQPQHF
many TRBV12-3/TRBV12-4 CASSPRDGQNIQYF
many TRBV7-3 CASSLNPNYNEQFF
few TRBV27 CASSGSSGAGYNEQFF
many TRBV4-1 CASSQGEVRSTDTQYF
. TRBV15 CATSTTERPTDTQYF
many TRBV5-1 CASSSGAPNQPQHF
many TRBV5-1 CASSPQGAYNTEAFF
few TRBV7-2 CASSLGDRGLGYTF
many TRBV4-2 CASSQWGGQGGHNEQFF
many TRBV10-3 CAISEVRRPIPEQYF
many TRBV24-1 CATSVRFANTGELFF
few TRBV5-4 CASSLPSGRRTDTQYF
many TRBV20-1 CSARGQPYSGNTIYF
many TRBV7-3 CASSLIRRVNTEAFF
. TRBV20-1 CSAREARGTNEQYF
many TRBV28 CASIPQGGGNQPQHF
many TRBV20-1 CSVLGGRETQYF
many TRBV20-1 CSARGRDNQPQHF
many TRBV4-3 CASSQEGVGKRGGIQYF
many TRBV7-8 CASSARRPSGDIYEQYF
many TRBV6-2/TRBV6-3 CASSYSGRGGTEAFF
. TRBV11-2 CASSLLHRGAGRSYNEQFF
many TRBV7-2 CASSPRAGGRYEQYF
many TRBV12-3/TRBV12-4 CASSTLRRETQYF
many TRBV5-1 CASSLGGSPRNTQYF
many TRBV5-1 CASSFGEGLSQPQHF